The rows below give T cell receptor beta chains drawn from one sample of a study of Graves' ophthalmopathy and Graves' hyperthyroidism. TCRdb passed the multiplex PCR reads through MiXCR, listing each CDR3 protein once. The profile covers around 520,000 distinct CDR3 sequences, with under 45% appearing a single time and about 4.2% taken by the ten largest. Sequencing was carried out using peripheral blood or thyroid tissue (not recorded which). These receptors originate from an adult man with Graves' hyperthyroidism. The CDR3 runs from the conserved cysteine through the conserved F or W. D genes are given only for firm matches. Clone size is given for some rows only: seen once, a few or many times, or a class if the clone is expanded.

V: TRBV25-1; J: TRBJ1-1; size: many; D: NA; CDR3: CASRQGVGTEAFF; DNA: TGTGCCAGCAGACAGGGAGTAGGTACTGAAGCTTTCTTT
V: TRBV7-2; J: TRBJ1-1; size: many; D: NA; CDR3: CASSTGYVAEAFF; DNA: TGTGCCAGCAGCACAGGATATGTAGCTGAAGCTTTCTTT
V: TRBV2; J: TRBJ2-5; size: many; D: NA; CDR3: CASSPQLQETQYF; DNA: TGTGCCAGCAGTCCACAGTTACAAGAGACCCAGTACTTC
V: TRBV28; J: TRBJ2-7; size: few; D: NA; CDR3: CASGRGSYEQYF; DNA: TGTGCCAGCGGAAGGGGAAGCTACGAGCAGTACTTC
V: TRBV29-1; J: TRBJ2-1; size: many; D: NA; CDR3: CSVAGVGGEQFF; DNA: TGCAGCGTTGCCGGCGTAGGTGGTGAGCAGTTCTTC
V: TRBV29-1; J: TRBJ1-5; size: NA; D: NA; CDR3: CSLDGNSNQPQHF; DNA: TGCAGCTTGGACGGGAATAGCAATCAGCCCCAGCATTTT
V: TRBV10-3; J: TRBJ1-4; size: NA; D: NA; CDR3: CAIRGENNEKLFF; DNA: TGTGCCATCAGGGGGGAGAATAATGAAAAACTGTTTTTT
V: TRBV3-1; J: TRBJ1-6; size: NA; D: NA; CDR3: CASSQVVQDDSPLHF; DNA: TGTGCCAGCAGCCAAGTTGTACAGGACGATTCACCCCTCCACTTT
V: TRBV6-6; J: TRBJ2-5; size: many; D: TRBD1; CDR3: CASRRGQFLETQYF; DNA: TGTGCCAGCAGGAGGGGACAGTTTCTGGAGACCCAGTACTTC
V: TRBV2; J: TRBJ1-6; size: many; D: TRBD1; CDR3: CASRGQELNSPLHF; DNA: TGTGCCAGCAGGGGACAGGAGCTAAATTCACCCCTCCACTTT
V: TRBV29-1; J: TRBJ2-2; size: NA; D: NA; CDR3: CSVSTSGELFF; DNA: TGCAGCGTTTCGACTAGCGGGGAGCTGTTTTTT
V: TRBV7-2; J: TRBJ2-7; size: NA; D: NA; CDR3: CASGDHNEQYF; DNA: TGTGCCAGCGGGGACCACAATGAGCAGTACTTC
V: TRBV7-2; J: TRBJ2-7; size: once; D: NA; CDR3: CASTRRDSYEQYF; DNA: TGTGCCAGCACCAGACGGGACTCCTACGAGCAGTACTTC
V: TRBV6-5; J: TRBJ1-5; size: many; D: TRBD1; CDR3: CASRADRDSNQPQHF; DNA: TGTGCCAGCAGAGCAGACAGGGACAGCAATCAGCCCCAGCATTTT
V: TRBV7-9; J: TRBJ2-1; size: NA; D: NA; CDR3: CASSLLGGKAAAEQFF; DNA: TGTGCCAGCAGCTTACTCGGCGGCAAGGCGGCTGCTGAGCAGTTCTTC
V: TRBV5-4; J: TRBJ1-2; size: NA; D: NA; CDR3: CASSYREGGNGYTF; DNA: TGTGCCAGCAGCTATCGTGAGGGGGGCAATGGCTACACCTTC
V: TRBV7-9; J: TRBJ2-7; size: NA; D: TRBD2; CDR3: CASSLTTLAGMGEQYF; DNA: TGTGCCAGCAGCTTAACGACACTAGCGGGAATGGGTGAGCAGTACTTC
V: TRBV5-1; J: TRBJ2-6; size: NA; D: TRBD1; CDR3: CASSLDGTGGYVLTF; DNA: TGCGCCAGCAGCTTGGACGGGACAGGGGGTTACGTCCTGACTTTC
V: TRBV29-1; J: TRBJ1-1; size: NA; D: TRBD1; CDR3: CSVGTGGARAFF; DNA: TGCAGCGTTGGGACAGGGGGCGCGAGAGCTTTCTTT
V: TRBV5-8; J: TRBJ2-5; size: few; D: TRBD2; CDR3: CASSLELAGGETQYF; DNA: TGTGCCAGCAGCTTGGAACTAGCGGGAGGGGAGACCCAGTACTTC
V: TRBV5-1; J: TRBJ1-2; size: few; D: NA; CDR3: CASSRGAADANYGYTF; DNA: TGCGCCAGCAGCCGCGGGGCGGCAGACGCTAACTATGGCTACACCTTC
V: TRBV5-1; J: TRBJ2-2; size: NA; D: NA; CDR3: CASSSRLVATGELFF; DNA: TGCGCCAGCAGCTCAAGACTAGTGGCCACCGGGGAGCTGTTTTTT
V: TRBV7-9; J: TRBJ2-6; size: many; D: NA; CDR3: CASSLVGPMANVLTF; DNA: TGTGCCAGCAGCTTAGTAGGGCCGATGGCCAACGTCCTGACTTTC
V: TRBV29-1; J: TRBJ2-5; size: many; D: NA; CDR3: CSVERDQETQYF; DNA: TGCAGCGTTGAGAGGGATCAAGAGACCCAGTACTTC
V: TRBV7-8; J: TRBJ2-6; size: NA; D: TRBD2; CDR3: CASSLIAGGLTF; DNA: TGTGCCAGCAGCTTAATAGCGGGAGGCCTGACTTTC
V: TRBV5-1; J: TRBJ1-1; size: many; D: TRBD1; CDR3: CASSPVVRQGNTEAFF; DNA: TGCGCCAGCAGCCCCGTTGTGAGACAGGGGAACACTGAAGCTTTCTTT
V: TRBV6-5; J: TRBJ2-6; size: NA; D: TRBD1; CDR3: CASRPPRGPGANVLTF; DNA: TGTGCCAGCAGACCACCAAGGGGGCCTGGGGCCAACGTCCTGACTTTC
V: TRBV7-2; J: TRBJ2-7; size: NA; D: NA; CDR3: CASSLDASSYYEQYF; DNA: TGTGCCAGCAGCTTGGACGCAAGCTCCTACTACGAGCAGTACTTC
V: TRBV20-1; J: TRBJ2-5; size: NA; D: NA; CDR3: CSAIRETQYF; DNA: TGCAGTGCTATACGGGAGACCCAGTACTTC